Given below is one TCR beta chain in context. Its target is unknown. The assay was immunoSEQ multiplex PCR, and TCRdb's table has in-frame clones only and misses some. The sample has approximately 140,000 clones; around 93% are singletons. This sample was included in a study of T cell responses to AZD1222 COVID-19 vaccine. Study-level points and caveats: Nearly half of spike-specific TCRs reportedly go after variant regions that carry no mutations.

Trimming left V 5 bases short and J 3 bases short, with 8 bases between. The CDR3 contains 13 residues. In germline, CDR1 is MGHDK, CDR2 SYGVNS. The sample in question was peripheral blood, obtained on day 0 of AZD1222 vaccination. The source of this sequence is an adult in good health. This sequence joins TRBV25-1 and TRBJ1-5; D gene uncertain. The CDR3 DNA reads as TGTGCCAGCAGTCACGGATACAATCAGCCCCAGCATTTT. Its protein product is CASSHGYNQPQHF.